Shown below are 5 T cell receptor beta chains from a single sample sequenced in a study of molecular identifiers for immune sequencing clone quantification. TCRdb ran MiXCR on the PCR reads and lists one entry per CDR3 protein. The sample carries 400,000 to 600,000 distinct CDR3 sequences, about 25% recorded once. The sample consisted of naive CD8+ T cells from blood, with Jurkat cell RNA spiked in. Regarding subset: FACS-sorted CD8+CD4-CCR7+CD45RA+ naive T cells. These receptors originate from a human donor in good health. Some libraries in this study had Jurkat cell RNA spiked in.

In its sample, this clonotype was seen a few times. CDR3: CSANGLVTDTQYF. For the CDR3, the DNA is TGCAGTGCGAACGGACTAGTTACAGATACGCAGTATTTT. This chain connects TRBV20-1 to TRBJ2-3; 7 nucleotides align to TRBD2. This CDR3 region has 13 residues. Germline CDR1 is DFQATT and CDR2 is SNEGSKA (reference sequence). J was trimmed by 3 bases and V by 6 bases; bases with no gene match: 6.

This clonotype came up a few times. The chain carries TRBV7-6 and TRBJ1-5, with 12 bases matching TRBD1. The CDR3 contains 19 residues. V trimming: 0 bases; J trimming: 1 base; junction bases outside the gene matches: 7. CDR1 SGHVS and CDR2 FNYEAQ come from the germline V gene. The CDR3 is CASSLAPGTGGSSNQPQHF. CDR3 coding DNA: TGTGCCAGCAGCTTAGCCCCTGGGACAGGGGGCTCGAGCAATCAGCCCCAGCATTTT.

This clonotype has only a few counts. The gene calls are TRBV5-6 and TRBJ2-5; no clear D. V was trimmed by 0 bases and J by 1 base, leaving 10 bases between them. This CDR3 region has 15 residues. Germline CDR1 and CDR2: SGHDT and YYEEEE. This CDR3 reads CASSLDTETQETQYF. The CDR3 DNA sequence: TGTGCCAGCAGCTTGGACACAGAGACCCAAGAGACCCAGTACTTC.

This clonotype was found many times. V is TRBV6-2 or TRBV6-3 and J is TRBJ1-1; D may be TRBD1 (5 bases). The germline V and J ends were trimmed by 2 bases and 11 bases, with 9 bases remaining between them. From germline, CDR1 is MNHEY and CDR2 SVGEGT. The CDR3 is 11 amino acids. The CDR3 region is CASSYAREAFF. In nucleotides, the CDR3 is TGTGCCAGCAGTTACGCCAGGGAGGCTTTCTTT.

The V gene is TRBV7-6, the J gene TRBJ2-7, with D maybe TRBD1 (6 bases). Germline loops: CDR1 SGHVS, CDR2 FNYEAQ. V gave up 5 bases and J gave up 7 bases, with 15 bases separating them. The CDR3 totals 13 residues. CDR3 nucleotides: TGTGCCAGCAGCAAACAGGGTGGGCCTGAGCAGTACTTC. It encodes CASSKQGGPEQYF.